This TCR beta chain was documented in a study of beta chain features in type 1 diabetes. Expressed TCRB transcripts were sequenced because the entire RNA isolate underwent reverse transcription. Produced via immunoSEQ multiplex PCR; TCRdb's table is partial and in-frame only. The sample contains approximately 170,000 clones, approximately 9.9% of which appear only once. This CDR3 comprises 16 residues. V lost 2 bases to trimming and J lost 5 bases; unmatched junction nucleotides: 11. Germline values: CDR1 SGHRS, CDR2 YFSETQ. The sequenced sample was central memory CD4+ T cells from blood. The origin of this receptor is a young woman in good health. This chain links TRBV5-1 with TRBJ2-5, with 8 nucleotides matching TRBD1. Here the CDR3 reads CASSLNGQGVGETQYF. The CDR3 nucleotides are TGCGCCAGCAGCTTAAACGGACAGGGCGTCGGGGAGACCCAGTACTTC.